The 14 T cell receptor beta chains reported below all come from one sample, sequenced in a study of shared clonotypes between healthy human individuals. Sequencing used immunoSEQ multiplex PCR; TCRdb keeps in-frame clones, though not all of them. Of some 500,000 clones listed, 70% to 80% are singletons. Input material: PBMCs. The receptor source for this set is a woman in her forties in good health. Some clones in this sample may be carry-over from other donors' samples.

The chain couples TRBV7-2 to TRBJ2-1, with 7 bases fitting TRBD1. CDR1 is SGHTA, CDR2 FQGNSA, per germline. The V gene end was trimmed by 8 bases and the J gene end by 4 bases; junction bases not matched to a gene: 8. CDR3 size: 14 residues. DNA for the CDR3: TGTGCCAGCGGAACAGGGGTGGGTTACAATGAGCAGTTCTTC. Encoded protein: CASGTGVGYNEQFF.

CDR3 coding DNA: TGCAGCGTTGGACAGGGGACGGCGGTAGGTGAAGCTTTCTTT. Its translation: CSVGQGTAVGEAFF. V usage is TRBV29-1 and J usage is TRBJ1-1, with 8 positions matching TRBD1. The CDR3 contains 14 residues. Germline V gives CDR1 SQVTM, CDR2 ANQGSEA. J gave up 7 bases and V 4 bases, and 11 bases lay outside the gene matches.

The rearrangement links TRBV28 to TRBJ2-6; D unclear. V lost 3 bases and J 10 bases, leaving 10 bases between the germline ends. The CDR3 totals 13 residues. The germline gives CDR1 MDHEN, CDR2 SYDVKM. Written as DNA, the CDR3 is TGTGCCAGCAGTTTTGCCATACTGAACGTCCTGACTTTC. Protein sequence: CASSFAILNVLTF. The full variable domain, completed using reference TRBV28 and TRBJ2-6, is DVKVTQSSRYLVKRTGEKVFLECVQDMDHENMFWYRQDPGLGLRLIYFSYDVKMKEKGDIPEGYSVSREKKERFSLILESASTNQTSMYLCASSFAILNVLTFGAGSRLTVL.

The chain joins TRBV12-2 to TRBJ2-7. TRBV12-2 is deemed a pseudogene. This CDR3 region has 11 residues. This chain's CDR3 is CASRFDYEQYF. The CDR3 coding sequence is TGTGCAAGTCGCTTCGATTACGAGCAGTACTTC.

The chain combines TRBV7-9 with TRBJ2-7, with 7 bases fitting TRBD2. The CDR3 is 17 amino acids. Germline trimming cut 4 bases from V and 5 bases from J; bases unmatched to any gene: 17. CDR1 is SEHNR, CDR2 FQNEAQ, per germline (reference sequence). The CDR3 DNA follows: TGTGCCAGCAGCTCCCCTCCTAGCGGAGGTTCCCTTGACGAGCAGTACTTC. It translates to CASSSPPSGGSLDEQYF.

CDR3 nucleotide sequence: TGCGCCAGCAGCCAAGAAGATTCCTCCTACAATGAGCAGTTCTTC. Its protein is CASSQEDSSYNEQFF. The chain has TRBV4-1 and TRBJ2-1; D gene ambiguous. V shed 0 bases and J shed 0 bases, with 6 bases lying between them. The CDR3 runs to 15 residues. Looked up from germline, CDR1 is MGHRA and CDR2 is YSYEKL.

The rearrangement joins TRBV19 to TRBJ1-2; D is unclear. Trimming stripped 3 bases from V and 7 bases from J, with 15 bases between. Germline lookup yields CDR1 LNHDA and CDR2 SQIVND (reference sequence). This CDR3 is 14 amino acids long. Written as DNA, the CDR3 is TGTGCCAGTAGTATCGGGAATCAGCGAGGTGGCTACACCTTC. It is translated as CASSIGNQRGGYTF.

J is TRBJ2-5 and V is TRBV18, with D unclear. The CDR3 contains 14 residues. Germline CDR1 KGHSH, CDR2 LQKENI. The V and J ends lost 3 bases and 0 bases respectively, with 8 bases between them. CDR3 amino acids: CASSPSRNQETQYF. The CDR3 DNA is TGTGCCAGCTCACCGAGTAGGAACCAAGAGACCCAGTACTTC.

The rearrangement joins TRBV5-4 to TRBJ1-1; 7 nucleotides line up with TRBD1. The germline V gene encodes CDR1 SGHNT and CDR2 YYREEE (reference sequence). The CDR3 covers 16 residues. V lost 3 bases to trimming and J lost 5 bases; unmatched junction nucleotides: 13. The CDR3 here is CASSSEKGALGTEAFF. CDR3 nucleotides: TGTGCCAGCAGCTCAGAAAAGGGGGCGCTTGGAACTGAAGCTTTCTTT.

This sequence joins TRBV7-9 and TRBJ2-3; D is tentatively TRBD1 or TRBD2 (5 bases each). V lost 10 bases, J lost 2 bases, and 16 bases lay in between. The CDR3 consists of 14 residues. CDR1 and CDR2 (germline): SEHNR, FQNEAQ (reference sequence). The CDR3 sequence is CATPGPTHTDTQYF. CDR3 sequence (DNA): TGTGCCACACCGGGACCAACTCACACAGATACGCAGTATTTT.

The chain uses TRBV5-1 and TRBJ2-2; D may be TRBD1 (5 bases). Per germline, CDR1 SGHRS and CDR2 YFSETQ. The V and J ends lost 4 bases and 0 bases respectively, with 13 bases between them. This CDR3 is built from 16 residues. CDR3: CASSLGQTANTGELFF. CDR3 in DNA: TGCGCCAGCAGCCTGGGGCAGACCGCGAACACCGGGGAGCTGTTTTTT.

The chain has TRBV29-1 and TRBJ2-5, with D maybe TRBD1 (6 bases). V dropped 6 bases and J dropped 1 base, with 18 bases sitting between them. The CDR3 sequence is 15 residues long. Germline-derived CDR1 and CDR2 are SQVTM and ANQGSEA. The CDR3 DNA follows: TGCAGCGTCTCCTTAGGGGGACACCGCCAAGAGACCCAGTACTTC. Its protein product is CSVSLGGHRQETQYF. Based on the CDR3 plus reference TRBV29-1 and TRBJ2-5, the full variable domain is SAVISQKPSRDICQRGTSLTIQCQVDSQVTMMFWYRQQPGQSLTLIATANQGSEATYESGFVIDKFPISRPNLTFSTLTVSNMSPEDSSIYLCSVSLGGHRQETQYFGPGTRLLVL.

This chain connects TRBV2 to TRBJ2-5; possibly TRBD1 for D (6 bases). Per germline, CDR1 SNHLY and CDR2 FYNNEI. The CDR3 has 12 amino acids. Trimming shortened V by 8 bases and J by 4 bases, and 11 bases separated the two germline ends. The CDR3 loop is CASLDSGETQYF. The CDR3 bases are TGTGCCAGCCTGGACAGCGGAGAGACCCAGTACTTC.

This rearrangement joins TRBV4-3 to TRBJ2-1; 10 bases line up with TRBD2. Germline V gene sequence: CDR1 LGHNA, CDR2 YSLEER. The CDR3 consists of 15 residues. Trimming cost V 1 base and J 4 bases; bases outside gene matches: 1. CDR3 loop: CASSQALAGYNEQFF. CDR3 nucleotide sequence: TGCGCCAGCAGCCAAGCACTAGCGGGGTACAATGAGCAGTTCTTC.